These 23 T cell receptor beta chains share one sample of origin, sequenced in a study of blood T cell repertoires in COVID-19. Sequencing used immunoSEQ multiplex PCR; TCRdb keeps in-frame clones, though not all of them. The table shows around 39,000 clones, with 81% occurring only once. The sequenced sample was peripheral blood. The receptor set was obtained from a man aged 80 or over with active or convalescent COVID-19.

V gene TRBV2 combines with J gene TRBJ1-6; D unclear. V was trimmed by 6 bases and J by 9 bases, leaving 9 bases between them. This CDR3 is built from 12 residues. CDR1 is SNHLY, CDR2 FYNNEI, per germline. Here the CDR3 DNA reads TGTGCCAGCAGAGTTTTTAGTTCACCCCTCCACTTT. This sequence encodes CASRVFSSPLHF.

The chain carries TRBV3-1 (or the pseudogene TRBV3-2) and TRBJ1-1, with D maybe TRBD1 (6 bases). The CDR3 runs 15 residues. Germline-derived CDR1 and CDR2 are LGHDT and YNNKEL (reference sequence). V lost 2 bases, J lost 5 bases, and 15 bases lay in between. CDR3 sequence reads: CASSQPLGRGTEAFF. The CDR3 DNA is TGTGCCAGCAGCCAACCACTGGGGAGGGGGACTGAAGCTTTCTTT.

V gene TRBV10-3 combines with J gene TRBJ2-5, with no clear D. There are 15 residues in the CDR3. Trimming took 10 bases from V and 5 from J, leaving 23 bases between them. Germline V lookup: CDR1 ENHRY, CDR2 SYGVKD. The CDR3 bases are TGTGCCAACGTCTCCCCACGAGTCCCGAGCGAGACCCAGTACTTC. Its protein is CANVSPRVPSETQYF.

The sample holds one count of this clone. The CDR3 loop is CAISERGEGPPTQYF. The CDR3 region has the DNA TGTGCCATCAGTGAGCGGGGGGAGGGACCTCCCACCCAGTACTTC. The chain links TRBV10-3 to TRBJ2-5, with TRBD2 matching 7 bases. CDR1 ENHRY and CDR2 SYGVKD come from the germline V gene. The CDR3 length is 15 residues. Trimming cost V 2 bases and J 8 bases; bases outside gene matches: 11.

This sequence joins TRBV6-2 or TRBV6-3 and TRBJ2-7; 8 bases fit TRBD1. The CDR3 is made up of 13 amino acids. Germline-derived CDR1 and CDR2 are MNHEY and SVGEGT. The junction had 1 base not matched to a gene; V was cut back by 2 bases and J by 4 bases. In nucleotides, the CDR3 is TGTGCCAGCAGTTACCGACAGGGGTACGAGCAGTACTTC. It encodes CASSYRQGYEQYF.

The V call is TRBV9, the J call TRBJ2-1; 8 bases line up with TRBD2. The CDR3 length is 15 residues. Germline-derived CDR1 and CDR2 are SGDLS and YYNGEE. J gave up 6 bases and V 4 bases, and 9 bases lay outside the gene matches. The CDR3 region is CASSPWTGGSNEQFF. CDR3 DNA: TGTGCCAGCAGCCCGTGGACGGGAGGGAGCAATGAGCAGTTCTTC.

CDR3 loop: CASSLVGGNSGNTIYF. CDR3 nucleotide sequence: TGCGCCAGCAGCTTGGTTGGCGGGAACTCTGGAAACACCATATATTTT. The rearrangement uses TRBV5-1 and TRBJ1-3; D ambiguous. This CDR3 region has 16 residues. Germline V CDR1 and CDR2: SGHRS, YFSETQ. V was pared by 0 bases and J by 0 bases, with 10 bases between.

This chain joins TRBV10-3 and TRBJ1-6; 9 bases align to TRBD1. With V trimmed by 5 bases and J by 9 bases, 8 bases remained unmatched. CDR1 and CDR2 (germline): ENHRY, SYGVKD. This CDR3 is 15 amino acids long. The DNA of the CDR3 is TGTGCCATCAGTCAGGGGACAGGGTTTCTTTCACCCCTCCACTTT. Residues: CAISQGTGFLSPLHF.

The chain recombines TRBV5-4 with TRBJ1-4; 9 bases agree with TRBD1. Losses at the gene ends were 1 base for V and 7 bases for J; bases not matched to a gene: 2. Germline V gene data show CDR1 as SGHNT and CDR2 as YYREEE (reference sequence). The length of the CDR3 is 14 residues. The CDR3 spells CASSLRQGGEKLFF. CDR3 DNA: TGTGCCAGCAGCTTGCGACAGGGGGGTGAAAAACTGTTTTTT.

This rearrangement joins TRBV18 to TRBJ2-3; 7 bases are a match to TRBD2. The CDR3 is 15 residues long. The germline V gene has CDR1 KGHSH and CDR2 LQKENI. V shed 2 bases, J shed 0 bases, and the junction held 2 bases outside the gene matches. CDR3: CASSPSGASTDTQYF. The CDR3 coding sequence is TGTGCCAGCTCACCAAGCGGGGCTAGCACAGATACGCAGTATTTT.

The chain has TRBV3-1 (or the pseudogene TRBV3-2) and TRBJ1-1, with D tentatively TRBD1 (5 bases). The CDR3 loop spans 14 amino acids. Trimming cost V 3 bases and J 1 base, with 9 bases left between them. Germline assignment: CDR1 LGHDT and CDR2 YNNKEL (reference sequence). The chain's CDR3 is CASSQRQSNTEAFF. As DNA, the CDR3 is TGTGCCAGCAGCCAGAGACAGTCGAACACTGAAGCTTTCTTT.

The J gene is TRBJ1-1, the V gene TRBV20-1; unclear D gene. Germline V lookup: CDR1 DFQATT, CDR2 SNEGSKA (reference sequence). This CDR3 comprises 11 residues. With 3 bases removed from V and 5 bases from J, the gap between germline ends came to 7 bases. This CDR3 reads CSARGGTEAFF. CDR3 nucleotide sequence: TGCAGTGCTAGGGGAGGGACTGAAGCTTTCTTT.

The CDR3 DNA sequence: TGTGCCACCAGCAGAGGGGCGGCACAGGGGGCAGGTGGCTACACCTTC. Encoded protein: CATSRGAAQGAGGYTF. The chain joins TRBV15 to TRBJ1-2; TRBD1 matches at 9 bases. From germline, CDR1 is LNHNV and CDR2 YYDKDF (reference sequence). The length of the CDR3 is 16 residues. V gave up 1 base and J gave up 7 bases; unmatched junction bases: 10.

This clone has only one observation. This rearrangement joins TRBV5-4 to TRBJ1-2, with TRBD1 as a possible D gene (6 bases). CDR3 length: 16 amino acids. Germline lookup yields CDR1 SGHNT and CDR2 YYREEE (reference sequence). Trimming stripped 3 bases from V and 3 bases from J, with 18 bases between. The CDR3 DNA reads TGTGCCAGCAGCTGGGAACAGGGAATCGGCCACTATGGCTACACCTTC. Translation: CASSWEQGIGHYGYTF. Based on the CDR3 plus reference TRBV5-4 and TRBJ1-2, the full variable domain is ETGVTQSPTHLIKTRGQQVTLRCSSQSGHNTVSWYQQALGQGPQFIFQYYREEENGRGNFPPRFSGLQFPNYSSELNVNALELDDSALYLCASSWEQGIGHYGYTFGSGTRLTVV.

In its sample, this clone was seen a few times. The gene calls are TRBV27 and TRBJ1-6; 9 nucleotides agree with TRBD1. This CDR3 spans 17 amino acids. V lost 5 bases to trimming and J lost 2 bases; unmatched junction nucleotides: 7. Germline CDR1 and CDR2: MNHEY and SMNVEV (reference sequence). Here the CDR3 DNA reads TGTGCCAGCAGTACCGGGACAGGGATCACCTATAATTCACCCCTCCACTTT. Amino acids: CASSTGTGITYNSPLHF.

This clone was observed once. The V call is TRBV7-2, the J call TRBJ2-2, with D tentatively TRBD2 (7 bases). This CDR3 comprises 16 residues. Germline assignment: CDR1 SGHTA and CDR2 FQGNSA. Trimming shortened V by 3 bases and J by 0 bases, and 11 bases separated the two germline ends. The CDR3, as DNA: TGTGCCAGCAGCTTGGGGGGGCCCGCGAACACCGGGGAGCTGTTTTTT. It codes for CASSLGGPANTGELFF.

The chain uses TRBV6-5 and TRBJ1-5, with TRBD1 identical over 11 bases. V gave up 5 bases and J gave up 7 bases; unmatched junction bases: 4. CDR1 and CDR2 from the germline V gene are MNHEY and SVGAGI. The CDR3 covers 14 residues. DNA for the CDR3: TGTGCCAGCAGTAACCGGGACAGGGGGCAGCCCCAGCATTTT. This translates into CASSNRDRGQPQHF.

The chain is built from TRBV5-8 and TRBJ2-3, with 8 bases that match TRBD2. V shed 2 bases and J 4 bases; nucleotides not matched to a gene: 12. The CDR3 extends over 17 amino acids. CDR1 and CDR2 (germline): SGHTS, YDEGEE. The CDR3 nucleotides are TGTGCCAGCAGCTTTTCAGGGAGCGGGGGCGTAGCAGATACGCAGTATTTT. This encodes CASSFSGSGGVADTQYF.

The chain employs TRBV5-4 and TRBJ2-7, with no clear D. Trimming shortened V by 1 base and J by 2 bases, and 7 bases separated the two germline ends. There are 13 residues in the CDR3. Germline lookup yields CDR1 SGHNT and CDR2 YYREEE (reference sequence). As DNA, the CDR3 is TGTGCCAGCAGCTTGAACAGAGCCTACGAGCAGTACTTC. This encodes CASSLNRAYEQYF.

This clone came up a few times. CDR3 protein: CSITTTSGEKLFF. CDR3 in DNA: TGCAGCATTACCACGACCTCGGGAGAAAAACTGTTTTTT. The chain joins TRBV29-1 to TRBJ1-4; D unclear. Trimming took off 8 bases at V and 8 bases at J, with 18 bases between the two ends. The CDR3 runs 13 residues. CDR1 is SQVTM, CDR2 ANQGSEA, per germline.

This chain links TRBV7-2 with TRBJ1-3; possibly TRBD1 for D (5 bases). Germline V lookup: CDR1 SGHTA, CDR2 FQGNSA. V shed 5 bases and J shed 3 bases, with 17 bases lying between them. The CDR3 sequence is 16 residues long. The DNA for the CDR3 is TGTGCCAGCAGCGCCTCCCCAGGGAATTTTGGAAACACCATATATTTT. Protein: CASSASPGNFGNTIYF.

The rearrangement joins TRBV5-1 to TRBJ2-1, with TRBD2 matching 9 bases. The CDR3 runs 14 residues. V dropped 4 bases and J dropped 4; count of bases not matched to a gene: 3. In germline, CDR1 is SGHRS, CDR2 YFSETQ. CDR3 coding DNA: TGCGCCAGCAGCGGGACTAGCAGTTACAATGAGCAGTTCTTC. This translates into CASSGTSSYNEQFF.

The chain joins TRBV6-5 to TRBJ2-7, with D tentatively TRBD2 (5 bases). The germline V and J ends were trimmed by 8 bases and 7 bases, with 18 bases remaining between them. Germline lookup yields CDR1 MNHEY and CDR2 SVGAGI. This CDR3 has 13 amino acids. CDR3 nucleotide sequence: TGTGCCAGCGCTCTCAGCGGCCCCTGGGAGCAGTACTTC. Protein sequence: CASALSGPWEQYF.